Below are 16 T cell receptor beta chains sequenced from a single sample in a study of blood T cell repertoires in COVID-19 (dated by TCRdb to about 2020). The receptor library was made with the immunoSEQ multiplex PCR assay. Drawn from immuneACCESS, this table holds only the in-frame rearrangements with V and J called that TCRdb kept. Clones are partly lost; checked studies trace under half to an unresolved V gene and leave the rest unexplained. Within this sample are more than 95,000 clones, with roughly 80% of them counted one time only. In total, the top ten clones hold roughly 15% of the sample. The sequencing input was peripheral blood. All receptors derive from a woman of 80 years or more with acute or convalescent COVID-19.

The J gene is TRBJ1-6, the V gene TRBV2; 10 nucleotides line up with TRBD1. V dropped 6 bases and J dropped 6; count of bases not matched to a gene: 8. The CDR3 sequence is 16 residues long. Germline CDR1 reads SNHLY; CDR2 reads FYNNEI. The CDR3: CASSAWGQGLNSPLHF. CDR3 nucleotides: TGTGCCAGCAGCGCTTGGGGACAGGGGCTTAATTCACCCCTCCACTTT.

This rearrangement joins TRBV29-1 to TRBJ2-1; 9 bases match TRBD2. The ends lost 6 bases at V and 2 bases at J; junction bases unmatched: 8. There are 15 residues in the CDR3. Germline V gives CDR1 SQVTM, CDR2 ANQGSEA. The CDR3 protein is CSVRAEREAYNEQFF. CDR3 DNA sequence: TGCAGCGTCCGAGCCGAGCGGGAGGCCTACAATGAGCAGTTCTTC.

This clone was detected only once. CDR3: CASRQHGANVLTF. For the CDR3, the DNA is TGTGCCAGCAGACAACACGGGGCCAACGTCCTGACTTTC. The rearrangement links TRBV2 to TRBJ2-6; D ambiguous. This CDR3 region has 13 residues. The germline V gene has CDR1 SNHLY and CDR2 FYNNEI. The ends were cut back, 6 bases at V and 4 bases at J, with 7 bases in the middle.

This clone has only one observation. V gene TRBV9 combines with J gene TRBJ2-3, with a possible D match to TRBD1 (6 bases). V gave up 4 bases and J gave up 4 bases, with 19 bases separating them. This CDR3 is 16 amino acids long. The V gene's germline CDR1 is SGDLS and CDR2 YYNGEE. For the CDR3, the DNA is TGTGCCAGCAGCAAGGGGGTGGCTGAAGGGGCAGATACGCAGTATTTT. Amino acids: CASSKGVAEGADTQYF.

This clone showed up just once. The chain carries TRBV7-2 and TRBJ1-5; a possible D gene is TRBD1 (5 bases). Germline V lookup: CDR1 SGHTA, CDR2 FQGNSA. V lost 1 base and J lost 4, with 8 bases in between. The CDR3 consists of 14 residues. The CDR3 here is CASSLGQRNQPQHF. The CDR3 DNA reads as TGTGCCAGCAGCTTAGGACAGAGAAATCAGCCCCAGCATTTT.

The chain combines TRBV6-4 with TRBJ2-4; D is perhaps TRBD1 (5 bases). The V end lost 3 bases, the J end lost 3 bases, and 24 bases lay between the germline ends. The CDR3 has 19 amino acids. Germline V gene data show CDR1 as MRHNA and CDR2 as SNTAGT. CDR3 in amino acids: CASSEERVGSDSLKNIQYF. The CDR3 DNA reads as TGTGCCAGCAGTGAAGAAAGAGTCGGGTCCGACAGCCTCAAAAACATTCAGTACTTC.

The rearrangement joins TRBV7-2 to TRBJ2-2, with D perhaps TRBD1 (6 bases). The CDR3 is 15 residues long. V gave up 7 bases and J gave up 2 bases, with 14 bases separating them. Per the germline V gene, CDR1 is SGHTA and CDR2 is FQGNSA. The CDR3 DNA follows: TGTGCCAGCACCCCAGGACAGAGAAACACCGGGGAGCTGTTTTTT. Protein product: CASTPGQRNTGELFF.

This chain joins TRBV19 and TRBJ2-1; TRBD2 matches at 8 bases. Unmatched junction bases numbered 8, after V lost 7 bases and J lost 6 bases. Germline lookup yields CDR1 LNHDA and CDR2 SQIVND (reference sequence). The CDR3 has 14 residues. CDR3 region: CASKIAGIRNEQFF. The CDR3 DNA reads TGTGCCAGTAAAATAGCGGGGATTCGCAATGAGCAGTTCTTC.

As regards this clone: Other nucleotide sequences from this sample produce the same CDR3. This rearrangement joins TRBV28 to TRBJ1-4; 9 bases are a match to TRBD1. V was pared by 5 bases and J by 4 bases, with 5 bases of the junction left unmatched. The CDR3 length is 15 residues. CDR1 is MDHEN, CDR2 SYDVKM, per germline. This CDR3 reads CASSPPGQGNEKLFF. DNA of the CDR3: TGTGCCAGCAGTCCGCCGGGACAGGGTAATGAAAAACTGTTTTTT.

This chain uses TRBV10-1 with TRBJ1-1, with D possibly matching TRBD1 (6 bases). V lost 3 bases and J 1 base, leaving 9 bases between the germline ends. The germline V gene encodes CDR1 WNHNN and CDR2 SYGVQD (reference sequence). This CDR3 is built from 14 residues. The CDR3 region is CASSEVRGNTEAFF. The CDR3, as DNA: TGCGCCAGCAGTGAAGTCAGGGGGAACACTGAAGCTTTCTTT.

The chain carries TRBV9 and TRBJ2-3; 12 bases are a match to TRBD2. Looked up from germline, CDR1 is SGDLS and CDR2 is YYNGEE. This CDR3 spans 16 amino acids. Unmatched junction bases numbered 4, after V lost 4 bases and J lost 1 base. In DNA, the CDR3 is TGTGCCAGCAGCTTTCGGACTAGCGGGGGCACAGATACGCAGTATTTT. It codes for CASSFRTSGGTDTQYF.

The gene calls are TRBV5-5 and TRBJ1-1; 9 bases map to TRBD1. Germline CDR1 and CDR2: SGHKS and YYEKEE (reference sequence). There are 16 residues in the CDR3. Unmatched junction bases numbered 10, after V lost 4 bases and J lost 3 bases. This CDR3 reads CASSPLFRTGDTEAFF. The CDR3 DNA sequence: TGTGCCAGCAGCCCCTTGTTTAGGACAGGGGACACTGAAGCTTTCTTT.

V is TRBV18 and J is TRBJ2-3; TRBD2 might be the D (6 bases). Germline V gives CDR1 KGHSH, CDR2 LQKENI. V lost 6 bases, J lost 3 bases, and 13 bases lay in between. The CDR3 is made up of 14 amino acids. This CDR3 is CASSPLGGTDTQYF. The DNA for the CDR3 is TGTGCCAGCTCGCCCCTGGGGGGTACAGATACGCAGTATTTT.

This clone appeared a single time. The chain uses TRBV5-1 and TRBJ2-3, with 12 bases lining up with TRBD2. V trimming: 4 bases; J trimming: 3 bases; junction bases outside the gene matches: 12. Germline CDR1 reads SGHRS; CDR2 reads YFSETQ. The CDR3 consists of 18 residues. CDR3 in DNA: TGCGCCAGCAGCCTAACACCAACTAGCGGGAGGACAACAGATACGCAGTATTTT. Its translation: CASSLTPTSGRTTDTQYF.

This clone has a single count. The genes are TRBV27 and TRBJ2-1; D is undetermined. Per the germline V gene, CDR1 is MNHEY and CDR2 is SMNVEV (reference sequence). The CDR3 runs to 14 residues. V was cut by 2 bases and J by 6 bases, with 11 bases left in between. The CDR3 DNA is TGTGCCAGCAGTTTAGGTCGCTTCAGCAATGAGCAGTTCTTC. Protein: CASSLGRFSNEQFF.

The chain carries TRBV11-2 and TRBJ1-6; TRBD1 matches at 7 bases. The J segment lost 7 bases and the V segment lost 5 bases, leaving 8 bases of the junction unmatched. The CDR3 spans 15 residues. CDR1 is SGHAT, CDR2 FQNNGV, per germline. The CDR3 spells CASSPPTGRNSPLHF. The CDR3 nucleotides read TGTGCCAGCAGCCCGCCGACAGGGAGGAATTCACCCCTCCACTTT.